The 5 T cell receptor beta chains below come from one sample, sequenced in a study of T cells in Graves' hyperthyroidism and ophthalmopathy. TCR beta CDR3 regions were amplified from RNA. A set of HTBI primers served as the primers for a first-round RT-PCR of the TCR CDR3. TCRdb re-called the multiplex PCR reads through MiXCR, storing one row per CDR3 protein. This sample has 560,000 or so distinct CDR3 sequences; around 46% occur once, and the top ten carry just over 8%. The sample taken for sequencing was peripheral blood or thyroid tissue (not recorded which). Receptors originate from a young woman with Graves' hyperthyroidism.

This rearrangement joins TRBV19 to TRBJ1-1; D may be TRBD1 (6 bases). This CDR3 spans 13 amino acids. V gave up 6 bases and J gave up 1 base, with 9 bases separating them. In germline, CDR1 is LNHDA, CDR2 SQIVND (reference sequence). The CDR3 protein is CASSQGWNTEAFF. The CDR3 DNA is TGTGCCAGTAGCCAGGGGTGGAACACTGAAGCTTTCTTT. The variable domain in full, with the rest retrieved from reference TRBV19 and TRBJ1-1, is DGGITQSPKYLFRKEGQNVTLSCEQNLNHDAMYWYRQDPGQGLRLIYYSQIVNDFQKGDIAEGYSVSREKKESFPLTVTSAQKNPTAFYLCASSQGWNTEAFFGQGTRLTVV.

This CDR3 reads CASSPFDLAGETQYF. The CDR3 coding sequence is TGTGCCAGCTCACCTTTTGACCTAGCGGGGGAGACCCAGTACTTC. This chain connects TRBV18 to TRBJ2-5, with 9 nucleotides matching TRBD2. The V gene's germline CDR1 is KGHSH and CDR2 LQKENI. The CDR3 is 15 amino acids. V gave up 3 bases and J gave up 5 bases; unmatched junction bases: 7.

This clonotype was detected ten times or more. The J gene is TRBJ1-2, the V gene TRBV20-1; D ambiguous. CDR1 DFQATT and CDR2 SNEGSKA come from the germline V gene (reference sequence). Trimming left V 4 bases short and J 2 bases short, with 8 bases between. This CDR3 region has 12 residues. The CDR3 reads CSATPPNYGYTF. The DNA for the CDR3 is TGCAGTGCTACCCCGCCCAACTATGGCTACACCTTC.

The table lists this clonotype with many counts. The chain couples TRBV4-3 to TRBJ1-5; tentatively, D is TRBD1 (5 bases). The CDR3 is 13 amino acids. Germline V gene data show CDR1 as LGHNA and CDR2 as YSLEER. Trimming pared 3 bases from V and 5 bases from J, leaving 8 bases between. CDR3 in amino acids: CASSHRVDQPQHF. CDR3 coding DNA: TGCGCCAGCAGCCACAGGGTGGATCAGCCCCAGCATTTT.

Many counts were recorded for this clonotype. The chain couples TRBV20-1 to TRBJ1-3; D uncertain. From germline, CDR1 is DFQATT and CDR2 SNEGSKA (reference sequence). The CDR3 sequence is 12 residues long. With 3 bases removed from V and 3 bases from J, the gap between germline ends came to 6 bases. This CDR3 reads CSAREGGNTIYF. CDR3 sequence (DNA): TGCAGTGCTAGGGAGGGTGGAAACACCATATATTTT.